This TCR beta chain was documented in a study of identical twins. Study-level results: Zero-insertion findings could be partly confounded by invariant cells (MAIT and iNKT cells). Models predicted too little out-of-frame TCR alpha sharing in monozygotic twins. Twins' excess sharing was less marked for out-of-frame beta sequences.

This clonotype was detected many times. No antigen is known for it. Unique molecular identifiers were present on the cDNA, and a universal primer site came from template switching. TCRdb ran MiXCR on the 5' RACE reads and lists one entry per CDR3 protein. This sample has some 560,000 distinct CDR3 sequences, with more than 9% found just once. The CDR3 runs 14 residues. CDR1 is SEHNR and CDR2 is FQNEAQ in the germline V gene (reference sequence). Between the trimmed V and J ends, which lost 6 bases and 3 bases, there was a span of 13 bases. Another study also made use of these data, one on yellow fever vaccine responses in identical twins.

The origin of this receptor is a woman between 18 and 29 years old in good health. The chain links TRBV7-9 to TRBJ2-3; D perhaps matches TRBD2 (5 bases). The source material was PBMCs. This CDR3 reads CASRRVSVTDTQYF. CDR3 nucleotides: TGTGCCAGCAGGAGGGTCTCGGTTACAGATACGCAGTATTTT.